This note documents a single TCR beta chain sequence. This specimen comes from a study of identical twins. CDR1 is MNHEY, CDR2 SVGAGI, per germline. V gave up 8 bases and J gave up 3 bases, with 4 bases separating them. CDR3 size: 10 residues. Template switching (which added a universal primer site) was used, and cDNA carried unique molecular identifiers. One entry per CDR3 protein results from TCRdb running MiXCR on the 5' RACE reads. Among hundreds of thousands of distinct CDR3 sequences listed, about 9.4% were seen once. These data also featured in a second study, about yellow fever vaccine responses in identical twins.

The TCR sequence derives from a woman younger than 30 in good health. The sequencing sample was made of PBMCs. V is TRBV6-5 and J is TRBJ2-5; no clear D. In DNA, the CDR3 is TGTGCCAGCTTTAAAGAGACCCAGTACTTC. Translation: CASFKETQYF.